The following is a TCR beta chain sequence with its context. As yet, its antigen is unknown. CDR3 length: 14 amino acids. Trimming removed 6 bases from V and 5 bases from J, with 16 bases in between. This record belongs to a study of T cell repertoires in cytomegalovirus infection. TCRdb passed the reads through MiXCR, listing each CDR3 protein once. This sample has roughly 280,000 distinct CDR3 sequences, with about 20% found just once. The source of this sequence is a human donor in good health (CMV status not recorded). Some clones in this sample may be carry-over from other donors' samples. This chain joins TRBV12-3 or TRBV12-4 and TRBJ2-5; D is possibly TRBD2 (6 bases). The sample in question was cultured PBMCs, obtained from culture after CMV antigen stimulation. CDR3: CASSWDAAGETQYF. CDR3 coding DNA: TGTGCCAGCAGCTGGGACGCCGCGGGGGAGACCCAGTACTTC.